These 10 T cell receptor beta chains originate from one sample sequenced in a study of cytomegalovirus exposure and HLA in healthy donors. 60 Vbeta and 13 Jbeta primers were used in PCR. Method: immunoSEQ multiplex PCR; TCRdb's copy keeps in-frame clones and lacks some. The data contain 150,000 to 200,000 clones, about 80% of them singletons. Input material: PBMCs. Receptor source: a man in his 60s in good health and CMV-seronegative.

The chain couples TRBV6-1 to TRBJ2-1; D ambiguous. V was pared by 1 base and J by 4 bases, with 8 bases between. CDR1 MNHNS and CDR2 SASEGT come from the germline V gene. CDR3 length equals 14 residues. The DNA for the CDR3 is TGTGCCAGCAGTGAAGATCCCCGGTACAATGAGCAGTTCTTC. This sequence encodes CASSEDPRYNEQFF.

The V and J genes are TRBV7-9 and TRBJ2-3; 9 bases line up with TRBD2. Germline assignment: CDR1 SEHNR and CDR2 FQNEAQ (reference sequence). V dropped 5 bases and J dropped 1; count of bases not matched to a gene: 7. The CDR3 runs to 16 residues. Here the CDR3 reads CASSISGGLGTDTQYF. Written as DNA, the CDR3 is TGTGCCAGCAGCATCAGCGGGGGGCTCGGCACAGATACGCAGTATTTT.

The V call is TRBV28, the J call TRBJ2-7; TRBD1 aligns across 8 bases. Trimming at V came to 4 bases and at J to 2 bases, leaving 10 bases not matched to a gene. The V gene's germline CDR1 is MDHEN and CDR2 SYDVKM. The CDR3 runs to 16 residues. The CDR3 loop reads CASSSPGGQATYEQYF. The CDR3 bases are TGTGCCAGCAGTTCCCCTGGGGGACAGGCAACCTACGAGCAGTACTTC. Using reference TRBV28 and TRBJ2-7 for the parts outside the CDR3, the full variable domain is DVKVTQSSRYLVKRTGEKVFLECVQDMDHENMFWYRQDPGLGLRLIYFSYDVKMKEKGDIPEGYSVSREKKERFSLILESASTNQTSMYLCASSSPGGQATYEQYFGPGTRLTVT.

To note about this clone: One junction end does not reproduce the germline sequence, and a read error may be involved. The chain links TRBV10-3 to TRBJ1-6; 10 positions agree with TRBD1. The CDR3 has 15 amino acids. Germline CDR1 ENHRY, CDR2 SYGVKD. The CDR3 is CAISGQGGINSPLNF. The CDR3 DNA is TGTGCCATCAGCGGACAGGGGGGAATTAATTCACCCCTCAACTTT.

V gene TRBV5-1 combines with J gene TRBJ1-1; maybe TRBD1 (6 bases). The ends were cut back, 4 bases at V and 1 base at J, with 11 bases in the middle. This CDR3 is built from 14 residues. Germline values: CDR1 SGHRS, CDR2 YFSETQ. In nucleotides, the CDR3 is TGCGCCAGCAGCAGCGCGACAGGGAACACTGAAGCTTTCTTT. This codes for CASSSATGNTEAFF.

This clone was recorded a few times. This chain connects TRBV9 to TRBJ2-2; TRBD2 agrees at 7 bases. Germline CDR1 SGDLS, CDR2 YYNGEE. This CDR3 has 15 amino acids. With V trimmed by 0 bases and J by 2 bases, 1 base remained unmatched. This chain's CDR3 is CASSVGGRNTGELFF. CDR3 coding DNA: TGTGCCAGCAGCGTAGGCGGGAGAAACACCGGGGAGCTGTTTTTT.

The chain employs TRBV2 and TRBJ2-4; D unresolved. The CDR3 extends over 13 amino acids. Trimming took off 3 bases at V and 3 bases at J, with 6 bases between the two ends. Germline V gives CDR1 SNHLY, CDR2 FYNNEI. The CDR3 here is CASSDRFKNIQYF. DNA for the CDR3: TGTGCCAGCAGTGATAGATTCAAAAACATTCAGTACTTC.

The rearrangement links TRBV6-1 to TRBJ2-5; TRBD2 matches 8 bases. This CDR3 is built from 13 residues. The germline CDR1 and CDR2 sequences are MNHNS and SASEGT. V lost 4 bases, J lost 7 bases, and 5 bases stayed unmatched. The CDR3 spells CASSASGGGTQYF. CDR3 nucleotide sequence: TGTGCCAGCAGTGCGAGCGGGGGAGGGACCCAGTACTTC.

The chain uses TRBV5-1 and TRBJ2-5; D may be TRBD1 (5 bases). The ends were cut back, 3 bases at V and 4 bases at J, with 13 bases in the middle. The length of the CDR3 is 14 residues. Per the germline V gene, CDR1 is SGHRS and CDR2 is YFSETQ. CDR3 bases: TGCGCCAGCAGCTCCCATGGGGCTGCAGAGACCCAGTACTTC. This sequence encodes CASSSHGAAETQYF.

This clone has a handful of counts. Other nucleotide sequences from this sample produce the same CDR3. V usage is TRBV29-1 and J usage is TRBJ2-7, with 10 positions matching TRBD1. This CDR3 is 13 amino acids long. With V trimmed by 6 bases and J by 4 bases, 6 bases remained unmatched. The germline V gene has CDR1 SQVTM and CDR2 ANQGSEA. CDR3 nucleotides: TGCAGCGTCCGGACAGGGGGTTTTTACGAGCAGTACTTC. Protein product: CSVRTGGFYEQYF.